This T cell receptor (beta chain) was sequenced for a study of blood T cells in healthy people across ages. Germline lookup yields CDR1 SGHVS and CDR2 FNYEAQ. This CDR3 has 14 residues. The V and J ends lost 2 bases and 6 bases respectively, with 14 bases between them. A J-beta primer mix and a sample-barcoded 5' primer were used in a second PCR of roughly 6 to 12 cycles. A single record per CDR3 protein comes from TCRdb applying MiXCR to the 5' RACE reads. The top ten hold approximately 20% of the sample, which has 700,000 to 1,000,000 distinct CDR3 sequences, 44% seen once. The J gene is TRBJ2-7, the V gene TRBV7-6; D possibly uses TRBD1 or TRBD2 (6 bases each). The specimen sequenced was blood. The receptor was derived from a man aged 55 to 69 in good health. DNA of the CDR3: TGTGCCAGCAGCTTAAGGACGGGGGCGCTCGAGCAGTACTTC. Translated, it gives CASSLRTGALEQYF.